The following is a T cell receptor (beta chain) sequence with its context. The entry originates in a study of cytomegalovirus exposure and HLA in healthy donors. Trimming cost V 6 bases and J 5 bases, with 10 bases left between them. This CDR3 has 12 residues. Germline CDR1 is MDHEN and CDR2 is SYDVKM. The study ran its PCR with 60 Vbeta and 13 Jbeta primers. The method was immunoSEQ multiplex PCR; TCRdb's version includes in-frame clones alone and lacks a portion of them. This sample carries about 300,000 clones, about nine tenths of them seen once, and the ten largest clones take around 3.7%. The chain employs TRBV28 and TRBJ1-1; D may be TRBD1 (5 bases). The clonotype originates from a man between 35 and 55 years old in good health and CMV-seropositive. What was sequenced was PBMCs. CDR3: CASSHAGTEAFF. The CDR3, as DNA: TGTGCCAGCAGCCATGCAGGGACTGAAGCTTTCTTT.